These 6 T cell receptor beta chains were all obtained from the same sample, sequenced in a study of PD-1 blockade in classical Hodgkin lymphoma. Profiled with immunoSEQ multiplex PCR; TCRdb holds only in-frame clones, not every one. The sample has almost 30,000 clones; more than 80% are singletons. As to time point: cycle 4 day 1 (C4D1), after around six weeks of nivolumab. Every one of the patients relapsed after autologous stem cell transplantation (brentuximab vedotin exposure was variable). CD4+ T cells were purified from thawed PBMCs by magnetic negative selection. Sequencing used CD4+ T cells from blood, obtained before the fourth cycle of nivolumab. Receptors were obtained from a human donor with classical Hodgkin lymphoma.

V usage is TRBV20-1 and J usage is TRBJ1-2; D is possibly TRBD1 (6 bases). CDR3 length equals 11 residues. Trimming removed 6 bases at V and 5 bases at J, with 10 bases between. The germline V gene has CDR1 DFQATT and CDR2 SNEGSKA (reference sequence). In nucleotides, the CDR3 is TGCAGTGCCAGCGGACAGTATGGCTACACCTTC. It specifies CSASGQYGYTF.

The chain uses TRBV6-6 and TRBJ1-4; D may be TRBD1 (5 bases). Trimming left V 6 bases short and J 2 bases short, with 10 bases between. The CDR3 runs to 14 residues. Germline V CDR1 and CDR2: MNHNY, SVGAGI (reference sequence). The DNA for the CDR3 is TGTGCCAGCAGAGACGACAGTACTAATGAAAAACTGTTTTTT. It codes for CASRDDSTNEKLFF.

This clone was seen only once. The chain carries TRBV2 and TRBJ2-5; 11 bases are shared with TRBD2. The CDR3 extends over 17 amino acids. The V gene end was trimmed by 3 bases and the J gene end by 3 bases; junction bases not matched to a gene: 9. Looked up from germline, CDR1 is SNHLY and CDR2 is FYNNEI. In DNA, the CDR3 is TGTGCCAGCAGTGAGCCGTCGCCGGGACTAGCGGAAGAGACCCAGTACTTC. It codes for CASSEPSPGLAEETQYF.

The chain is built from TRBV7-2 and TRBJ1-4; the D gene is possibly TRBD1 (5 bases). Trimming shortened V by 6 bases and J by 7 bases, and 15 bases separated the two germline ends. CDR3 length equals 14 residues. Germline values: CDR1 SGHTA, CDR2 FQGNSA. CDR3 nucleotides: TGTGCCAGCAGTCTCGGCGGGGGATCTGAAAAACTGTTTTTT. This codes for CASSLGGGSEKLFF.

The chain is built from TRBV10-2 and TRBJ1-4; 10 bases are shared with TRBD1. There are 17 residues in the CDR3. Looked up from germline, CDR1 is WSHSY and CDR2 is SAAADI. Unmatched junction bases numbered 6, after V lost 1 base and J lost 4 bases. The DNA of the CDR3 is TGCGCCAGCAGTGAGTTAGGGACAGGGGCCCGTAATGAAAAACTGTTTTTT. It yields the protein CASSELGTGARNEKLFF.

The chain is built from TRBV29-1 and TRBJ2-7, with D perhaps matching TRBD1 (6 bases). Looked up from germline, CDR1 is SQVTM and CDR2 is ANQGSEA. There are 14 residues in the CDR3. Trimming pared 4 bases from V and 1 base from J, leaving 14 bases between. The CDR3 DNA reads TGCAGCGTTGGAGGGTCAGGACAGTCCTACGAGCAGTACTTC. As protein: CSVGGSGQSYEQYF.